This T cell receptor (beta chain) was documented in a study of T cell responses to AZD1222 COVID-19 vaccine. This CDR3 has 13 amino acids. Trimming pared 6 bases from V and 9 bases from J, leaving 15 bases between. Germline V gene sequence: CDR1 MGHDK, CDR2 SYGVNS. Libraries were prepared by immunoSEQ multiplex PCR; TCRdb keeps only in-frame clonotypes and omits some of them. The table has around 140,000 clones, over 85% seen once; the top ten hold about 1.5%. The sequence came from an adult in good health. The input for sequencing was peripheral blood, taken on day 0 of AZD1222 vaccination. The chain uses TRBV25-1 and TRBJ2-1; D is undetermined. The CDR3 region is CASSPTGRPEQFF. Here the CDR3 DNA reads TGTGCCAGCAGCCCCACGGGTCGTCCTGAGCAGTTCTTC.